What follows is one TCR beta chain and its context. Its antigen is unknown. The data were taken from a study of radiotherapy plus CTLA-4 blockade in lung cancer. Findings and caveats of the study: Early blood T cell clone changes and increased post-radiation serum interferon-beta were reportedly the strongest response predictors.

The V gene end was trimmed by 6 bases and the J gene end by 9 bases; junction bases not matched to a gene: 13. Germline CDR1 is MNHEY and CDR2 is SVGAGI. This CDR3 is built from 14 residues. Only in-frame clones appear in the TCRdb table, and some are missing; sequencing was by immunoSEQ multiplex PCR. The sample lists 40,000 to 55,000 clones, 77% occurring once. The rearrangement links TRBV6-5 to TRBJ1-2, with TRBD1 matching 7 bases. The TCR comes from a human donor with non-small cell lung cancer whose response to radiotherapy plus ipilimumab could not be evaluated. This sample comprised peripheral blood, obtained from a patient treated with radiotherapy plus ipilimumab. CDR3 DNA: TGTGCCAGCAGCAAGCGACAGGGCAGTTACCGCTACACCTTC. Encoded protein: CASSKRQGSYRYTF.